This TCR beta chain originates from a study of tumour-infiltrating T cells in Burkitt lymphoma. Across the study: The Burkitt lymphoma cohort spanned all epidemiological subtypes. Survival, overall and progression-free, tracked with productive clonality.

Assay used: immunoSEQ multiplex PCR; TCRdb lists only in-frame clones, some missing. The sample shows around 50,000 clones, around 32% of them seen only once. Germline loops: CDR1 MNHNY, CDR2 SVGAGI (reference sequence). The V gene end was trimmed by 6 bases and the J gene end by 9 bases; junction bases not matched to a gene: 4. The CDR3 length is 12 residues. The specimen was tumor tissue. The source is a human donor with Burkitt lymphoma. J is TRBJ2-1 and V is TRBV6-6; 8 bases are shared with TRBD1. The CDR3 protein is CASRAGGGEQFF. CDR3 nucleotide sequence: TGTGCCAGCAGGGCAGGGGGCGGTGAGCAGTTCTTC.